The clone carrying this T cell receptor beta chain was picked up many times. For TCR beta, libraries came from iRepertoire HTBI primers and Arm-PCR of CDR3 regions. TCRdb used MiXCR to reprocess the multiplex PCR reads, holding one entry per CDR3 protein. The profile shows 350,000 to 500,000 distinct CDR3 sequences, 14% of them singletons. V dropped 5 bases and J dropped 1; count of bases not matched to a gene: 2. Germline values: CDR1 MDHEN, CDR2 SYDVKM. CDR3 length: 15 residues. This entry comes from a study of regulatory T cells in long-lasting Graves disease. Time point here: newly diagnosed GD, antithyroid drugs for less than 3 months. PBMCs provided the RNA from which the TCR library was made. This same sample was also part of a study on T cells in Graves' hyperthyroidism and ophthalmopathy.

The V gene is TRBV28, the J gene TRBJ1-5; 10 positions agree with TRBD1. The sample here was peripheral blood mononuclear cells (PBMCs), taken at new diagnosis, from a patient treated with antithyroid drugs. This clonotype originated in a woman in her 50s with Graves disease. The CDR3 DNA reads as TGTGCCAGCAGTCCGGACAGGGGGAGCAATCAGCCCCAGCATTTT. Its translation: CASSPDRGSNQPQHF.